This T cell receptor beta chain was captured by sequencing in a study of blood T cells in healthy people across ages. Findings of the study overall: Naive T cell percentage and TCR beta diversity correlated strongly.

The CDR3 covers 15 residues. From germline, CDR1 is SGHVS and CDR2 FQNEAQ. The J segment lost 1 base and the V segment lost 1 base, leaving 2 bases of the junction unmatched. A second about 6 to 12 cycle PCR used barcoded and J-beta primers. One entry per CDR3 protein results from TCRdb running MiXCR on the 5' RACE reads. The sample yields about 1,400,000 distinct CDR3 sequences, 59% seen once. This clonotype occurred a few times. Its antigen is unidentified. Sequenced: blood. The origin of this receptor is a man aged 18 to 30 in good health. This chain connects TRBV7-8 to TRBJ1-1; 8 positions match TRBD1. The CDR3 region is CASSLGDRPNTEAFF. The CDR3 nucleotides are TGTGCCAGCAGCTTAGGGGACAGGCCGAACACTGAAGCTTTCTTT.